This TCR beta chain was captured in a study of cytomegalovirus exposure and HLA in healthy donors listed by TCRdb under 2017. General notes on the study: In an earlier analysis of 587 of the donors, less than 350 Gb of sequence data and roughly 100 million unique TCR beta sequences from 150 million to 200 million T cells were reported. Across 300 to 400 genotyped donors of the cohort, an average of approximately 240,000 unique TCR beta nucleotide sequences per donor were sequenced, and around 20% of those sequences were non-productive. Rather than using new phenotypic data, the later analysis identified candidate immune exposures from TCR beta sequences and from how often those sequences occurred across donors. Donor age, sex, ethnicity and CMV serostatus were compiled alongside the repertoire data. The aim of the study was to test whether cataloging public T cell receptors could identify signatures of past pathogen exposure. The study combined high-throughput TCR immunosequencing, statistical association of individual TCRs with disease status, and machine learning to predict cytomegalovirus infection status. A later genetic analysis used genome-wide SNP genotypes for about three fifths of the 666 donors, treating that subset as a discovery cohort. In an earlier analysis of around 540 of the donors, high-throughput TCR beta sequencing was used to judge whether each TCR beta V gene segment behaved as functional or pseudogenic. The number of typed donors differed by locus: 629-630 for A, B, C, DRB1 and DQB1; 500 to 550 for DQA1; 600 to 610 for DPA1; and about 470 for DPB1. All discovery cohort repertoires had been generated on a single sequencing platform. The T cell repertoires of around 730 subjects were profiled by immunosequencing and related to cytomegalovirus serostatus. In addition to the first cohort of roughly 700 subjects, a separate validation cohort of 130 or so different subjects was used. HLA typing covered class I and class II loci at four-digit resolution. Of the roughly 430 genotyped donors, 65% to 90% fell in the genetic ancestry cluster associated with self-reported Caucasian donors. About 280 gigabases of sequencing data and 70 million to 100 million unique TCR sequences made up an early release that covered around 640 HLA-typed donors. A handful of DR-DQ haplotypes were handled as single units for association and clustering because linkage in the cohort was strong. To study patterns of TCR occurrence, a later analysis re-analyzed previously published TCR beta repertoires from around 700 donors and added high-resolution HLA genotyping.

On this clone: Its antigen specificity is not known. Per-base qualities were not stored, and no clone one base away is much larger.

In total, 500 to 700 healthy bone marrow donors made up the cohort. Cohort members were all nominally healthy when sampled, although unrecorded immune exposures were likely present. The donor was CMV seropositive and belonged to the group of a few hundred seropositive cohort members. Each donor provided a peripheral blood sample, and peripheral blood mononuclear cells were used for TCR beta sequencing. Genomic DNA was extracted from the blood cell samples with the Qiagen DNeasy Blood Extraction Kit. What the study reported, not specific to this receptor: According to the authors, the approach could potentially be generalized to other disease states and immunological phenotypes. A cluster of highly shared sequence variants was judged likely to represent a technical artifact of the sequencing pipeline. In a later analysis, most CMV-associated TCR beta chains were found to appear HLA-restricted, with HLA associations seemingly driven largely by CMV exposure. Because some donors lacked HLA typing at each locus, the association tests relied only on the typed subset. Because counts were too low, roughly 18 rarely observed V segments, including chromosome 9 orphons, were left out of the earlier analysis of about 500 of the donors. In a later analysis, HLA-associated TCR beta chains showed more clonal expansion and lower generation probabilities than non-associated chains that were equally common. The only immune exposure information available for the cohort was CMV serostatus. Across donors, most TCR sequences were observed very rarely, whereas some public TCRs were present in many individuals. A later genetic analysis reported fewer N-insertions in productive TCRs among donors in an Asian-associated ancestry cluster than the roughly 720-donor mean. Cytomegalovirus status was reported to be diagnosed by the classifier with high specificity and sensitivity in both the original and validation cohorts. Assigning TCR associations to individual alleles was difficult when HLA alleles, especially DR and DQ, strongly co-occurred. A further reported finding was that TCR beta sequences accurately predicted the HLA-A and HLA-B alleles for most subjects in the first cohort. Specific HLA alleles were associated with 16,951 TCR beta sequences at a false discovery rate of 0.05 in a later analysis. Several of the top co-occurrence clusters appeared to be linked to parvovirus B19, influenza, CMV and Epstein-Barr virus, according to a later analysis. Roughly uniform sequencing depth across donors was assumed in presence/absence analyses, although this assumption may not hold. In a later genetic analysis, a missense DCLRE1C variant was associated with V-gene and J-gene trimming of TCR beta chains, and the association was replicated in an independent cohort. The study listed 150 to 200 TCR beta chains as associated with cytomegalovirus. In this cohort, only TCR beta chains were sequenced, and detectable features were limited by the absence of alpha or paired-chain data. A few of the identified cytomegalovirus-associated TCR beta chains were confirmed in vitro to be specific for cytomegalovirus antigens. Broadly in line with IMGT annotations, most TCR beta V segments showed up in productive rearrangements about 87% or about 30% of the time in an earlier analysis of around 600 of the donors. Linkage disequilibrium might explain the correlated functional status among segregating V segments, but an unknown experimental factor could not be ruled out. A later analysis found that TCR association rates varied across HLA loci, with DRB1 alleles showing the most associated TCRs and HLA-C alleles the fewest.

Library construction relied on the immunoSEQ multiplex PCR assay. A mixture of 60 forward primers for TCR Vbeta segments and 13 reverse primers for TCR Jbeta segments was used in the multiplex PCR. A multiplex PCR assay on genomic DNA amplified the CDR3 region of rearranged TCR beta genes. Amplified TCR beta libraries were sequenced as 87-base-pair reads on the Illumina HiSeq System. In the paper's pipeline: Across the 500 to 850 repertoires, a later analysis counted tens of millions of unique TCR beta chains, about 10 million of which were shared by at least two donors. Raw reads were error-corrected and collapsed into unique sequences by a nearest-neighbor algorithm in which closely related sequences were merged to remove PCR and sequencing errors. CDR3 sequences were aligned to IMGT reference sequences to assign V, D and J gene segments. Each retained sequence needed at least a six-nucleotide match to both a V gene segment and a J gene segment. A rearrangement was called productive if the CDR3 had no stop codons and remained in frame with V and J, and every other rearrangement was called non-productive. CDR3 was defined according to IMGT convention as the region running from the second conserved V-encoded cysteine to the conserved J-encoded phenylalanine. The earlier analysis of 587 of the donors excluded sequences that lacked an unambiguous match to a single V gene segment. An earlier analysis of 500 to 700 of the donors classified V segments as functional when productive rearrangements were above 56.7% and as segregating when the standard deviation between donors was above 5%. To diagnose cytomegalovirus status from the catalog of TCR beta chain sequences, a statistical classification framework was built. In a later analysis, V and J genes were assigned by comparing TCR nucleotide sequences against IMGT/GENE-DB human TR gene sequences. A later analysis assigned CDR3 sequences and most-parsimonious VDJ recombination scenarios with the TCRdist pipeline. In a later analysis, every TCR beta chain was defined by the combination of its CDR3 amino acid sequence and its V-gene family, and reads without a unique V-gene family were dropped. As a way to deal with suspected cross-contamination and a sequencing artifact, a later analysis dropped roughly 600 nucleotide sequences that were highly shared and had low generation probability. In a later analysis, a clonal expansion index for each public chain was calculated from normalized within-repertoire ranks of inferred template counts. Generation probabilities in a later analysis came from a VDJ recombination model fitted to out-of-frame rearrangements, and those results were checked against IGoR. A later analysis scored TCR-TCR, TCR-HLA and TCR-CMV co-occurrence with hypergeometric tests, applying a repertoire-size bias correction to TCR pairs. In a later analysis, false discovery rates were estimated by permuting HLA or CMV assignments 20 times. In a later analysis, co-occurring TCRs were grouped using DBSCAN, and TCRdist sequence similarity was added for clustering within HLA-allele-positive subsets. Repertoires with fewer than 30,000 or more than 120,000 public chains, plus five repertoires with anomalous nucleotide sharing, were excluded from co-occurrence clustering. TCRdb retrieved this table from immuneACCESS and kept in-frame rearrangements only. Not all clones are present; in checked studies, unresolved V genes account for under half, and no reason is known for the remainder. V and J calls and clone size are as listed in that table; D and trimming were resolved from the DNA. In this sample the table shows some 110,000 clones, 60% to 70% of which occur a single time. The ten largest clones capture roughly 9% of the sample.

The sequence derives from a woman in her forties in good health and CMV-seropositive. The sequenced sample was PBMCs.

The DNA sequence is as follows: TGTGCCAGCGAGAAAAGACCGGGACAGGGAGTATACGAGCAGTACTTC. The resulting protein is CASEKRPGQGVYEQYF. This chain is built from TRBV19 and TRBJ2-7, with 9 bases aligning to TRBD1. Reading the germline V gene (reference sequence) gives CDR1 LNHDA and CDR2 SQIVND. V is cut back by 9 bases and J by 4 bases, with 16 bases in the junction unmatched. Measured from the cysteine to the phenylalanine, the CDR3 is 16 residues long. Only the CDR3 region is kept as DNA, spanning 48 bases read in frame from base 1.